Listed below are T cell receptor beta chains from one sample, sequenced in a study of cytomegalovirus exposure and HLA in healthy donors. Clones were sequenced by immunoSEQ multiplex PCR, and TCRdb holds only the in-frame ones, with some missing. This table holds under 150,000 clones, around 70% found once. Sequenced: PBMCs. All receptors come from an older woman in good health and CMV-seropositive. Each CDR3 is given without its conserved first and last residue. Some rows mark clone size as missing; the rest say once, few, many or name a class of expanded clone.

J gene | clone size | CDR3 length | V gene | CDR3 protein
TRBJ1-5 | . | 13 | TRBV6-5 | ASSTDMGSNQPQH
TRBJ1-6 | . | 12 | TRBV2 | ASIRTGGKSPLH
TRBJ2-2 | . | 12 | TRBV5-1 | ASSWGGGTGELF
TRBJ1-1 | . | 13 | TRBV7-3 | ASSLIRGENTEAF
TRBJ1-2 | once | 11 | TRBV4-1 | ASSQAGDYGYT
TRBJ1-5 | . | 11 | TRBV29-1 | SVMGIGDQPQH
TRBJ2-7 | few | 10 | TRBV27 | ASSRDSYEQY
TRBJ2-7 | few | 10 | TRBV28 | ASSPSSYEQY
TRBJ1-1 | . | 12 | TRBV11-1 | ASSLNEALPEAF
TRBJ2-3 | once | 10 | TRBV18 | ASSEGPDTQY
TRBJ1-4 | . | 11 | TRBV2 | ASGTLGSEKLF
TRBJ1-2 | . | 12 | TRBV6-5 | ASSYYSKDWGYT
TRBJ2-7 | . | 10 | TRBV10-2 | ASSDRIYEQY
TRBJ1-1 | . | 12 | TRBV5-1 | ASGVKGVNTEAF
TRBJ1-2 | . | 12 | TRBV7-2 | ASSFRDILGGYT
TRBJ2-7 | . | 12 | TRBV7-6 | ASSSHQGGYEQY
TRBJ2-5 | . | 12 | TRBV7-3 | ASSTDSLPETQY
TRBJ2-5 | . | 17 | TRBV28 | ASTLRGNTRRGKQETQY
TRBJ2-7 | . | 14 | TRBV5-4 | ASSLVSGHSSYEQY
TRBJ1-5 | few | 13 | TRBV27 | ASSLIAGVNQPQH
TRBJ2-7 | . | 12 | TRBV5-6 | ASRRGGVSYEQY
TRBJ2-7 | . | 9 | TRBV29-1 | SFGAGGEQY
TRBJ2-7 | . | 13 | TRBV9 | ASSPRGGASYEQY
TRBJ2-7 | few | 12 | TRBV5-1 | ASSDLDREGEQY
TRBJ2-5 | few | 12 | TRBV5-1 | ASSPGTSGYDQY
TRBJ2-1 | . | 14 | TRBV13 | ASSFTGTVRYNEQF
TRBJ2-1 | . | 12 | TRBV2 | ASRDNLDYNEQF
TRBJ1-5 | few | 12 | TRBV19 | ASSISSRVQPQH
TRBJ2-5 | . | 12 | TRBV11-3 | ASSSGGLPETQY
TRBJ2-3 | . | 12 | TRBV7-3 | ASSLYYGTDTQY
TRBJ1-5 | . | 12 | TRBV5-1 | ATGTGHSNQPQH
TRBJ1-1 | . | 16 | TRBV14 | ASSQEGKTVRWNTEAF
TRBJ2-7 | . | 14 | TRBV5-1 | ASSVGPGQGNYEQY
TRBJ2-6 | . | 18 | TRBV5-1 | ASSQRMGQGPTVGANVLT
TRBJ2-7 | few | 10 | TRBV7-9 | ASSPRANEQY